This is a list of T cell receptor beta chains from one sample in a study of blood T cell repertoires in COVID-19. The assay was immunoSEQ multiplex PCR, and TCRdb's table has in-frame clones only and misses some. The table lists 200,000 to 300,000 clones, approximately 91% of them singletons. Sample: peripheral blood. These receptors were taken from a woman aged 25 to 45 with acute or convalescent COVID-19. CDR3s include the opening cysteine and the closing phenylalanine or tryptophan. The D gene is left open where the match is weak. Clone sizes are given selectively: once, few, many, or a class where the clone is expanded.

cdr3_nt	cdr3_aa	d_call	clone_size	v_call	j_call
TGCGCCAGCAGTCTCCAAGAGACCCAGTACTTC	CASSLQETQYF	-	-	TRBV10-2	TRBJ2-5
TGTGCCACCAGCAGAGATCAGGCCAGGGGAAGCACAGATACGCAGTATTTT	CATSRDQARGSTDTQYF	-	-	TRBV15	TRBJ2-3
TGCGCCAGCAGTGGCACTATGAATGAGCAGTTCTTC	CASSGTMNEQFF	-	-	TRBV10-1	TRBJ2-1
TGTGCCAGCTCACCAACTGTTGGGGGCCTAAACTATGGCTACACCTTC	CASSPTVGGLNYGYTF	-	-	TRBV18	TRBJ1-2
TGTGCCAGCAGTTCCGAATGGGGCGCCGCCTACGAGCAGTACTTC	CASSSEWGAAYEQYF	-	few	TRBV27	TRBJ2-7
TGTGCCACCACAGGGCATAAGGAAACCGGGGAGCTGTTTTTT	CATTGHKETGELFF	-	-	TRBV7-6	TRBJ2-2
TGTGCCAGTAGTATAGATGTCGGTAGCGAGAACTATGGCTACACCTTC	CASSIDVGSENYGYTF	-	-	TRBV19	TRBJ1-2
TGTGCCAGCAGCCAAGCGGGACAGGGGTGGTTCTTC	CASSQAGQGWFF	TRBD1	once	TRBV14	TRBJ2-1
TGTGCCAGCAGTCATGAGCTGGGAGCGCACTACGAGCAGTACTTC	CASSHELGAHYEQYF	-	few	TRBV6-6	TRBJ2-7
TGTGCCAGTAGTATAGATCTAGAGGCGGTTCAAGAGACCCAGTACTTC	CASSIDLEAVQETQYF	-	-	TRBV19	TRBJ2-5
TGTGCCAGCAGTGAATTGGACAGACTTGCAACTAATGAAAAACTGTTTTTT	CASSELDRLATNEKLFF	-	-	TRBV2	TRBJ1-4